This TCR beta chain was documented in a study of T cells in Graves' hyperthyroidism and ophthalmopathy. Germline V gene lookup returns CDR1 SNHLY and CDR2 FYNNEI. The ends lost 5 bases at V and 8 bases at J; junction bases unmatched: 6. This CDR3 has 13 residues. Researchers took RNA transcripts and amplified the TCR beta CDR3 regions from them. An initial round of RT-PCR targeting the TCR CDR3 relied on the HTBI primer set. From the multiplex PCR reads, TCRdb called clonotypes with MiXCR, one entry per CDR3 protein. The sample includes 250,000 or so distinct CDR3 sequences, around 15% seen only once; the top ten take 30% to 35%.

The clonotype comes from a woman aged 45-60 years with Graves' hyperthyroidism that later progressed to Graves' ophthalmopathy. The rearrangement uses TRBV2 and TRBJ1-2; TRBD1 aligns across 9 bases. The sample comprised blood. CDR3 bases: TGTGCCAGCAGTCCTACAGGGGGCAAGGGCTACACCTTC. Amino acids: CASSPTGGKGYTF. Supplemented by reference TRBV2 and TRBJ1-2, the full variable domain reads EPEVTQTPSHQVTQMGQEVILRCVPISNHLYFYWYRQILGQKVEFLVSFYNNEISEKSEIFDDQFSVERPDGSNFTLKIRSTKLEDSAMYFCASSPTGGKGYTFGSGTRLTVV.